The 16 T cell receptor beta chains given below trace back to one sample, sequenced in a study of blood T cell repertoires in COVID-19. Data came from immunoSEQ multiplex PCR; TCRdb stores just in-frame clones and leaves some out. The sample includes about 170,000 clones, 70% to 90% of them seen just once. Specimen: peripheral blood. The receptors come from a woman at least 80 years old with COVID-19, enrolled during active disease.

The chain joins TRBV4-2 to TRBJ1-4; TRBD1 agrees at 9 bases. J lost 6 bases, V lost 0 bases, and 5 bases had no gene match. CDR1 and CDR2 from the germline V gene are LGHNA and YNFKEQ. The CDR3 is 16 amino acids. DNA for the CDR3: TGTGCCAGCAGCCAAGATCCGGGGACAGGGTATGAAAAACTGTTTTTT. As protein: CASSQDPGTGYEKLFF.

The V call is TRBV6-5, the J call TRBJ1-3; perhaps TRBD1 as D (5 bases). The ends were cut back, 7 bases at V and 0 bases at J, with 13 bases in the middle. Germline V CDR1 and CDR2: MNHEY, SVGAGI. This CDR3 has 15 amino acids. In nucleotides, the CDR3 is TGTGCCAGCACCCCGGGGGGGAGCTCTGGAAACACCATATATTTT. This gives the protein CASTPGGSSGNTIYF.

V and J are TRBV2 and TRBJ2-5; no definite D call. CDR1 and CDR2 from the germline V gene are SNHLY and FYNNEI. The CDR3 runs to 13 residues. Trimming pared 0 bases from V and 7 bases from J, leaving 9 bases between. The CDR3 bases are TGTGCCAGCAGTGAAGCTAGTCCGCGGACCCAGTACTTC. It yields the protein CASSEASPRTQYF.

This chain connects TRBV6-6 to TRBJ2-7; 9 positions agree with TRBD1. The germline V gene has CDR1 MNHNY and CDR2 SVGAGI (reference sequence). The ends lost 6 bases at V and 7 bases at J; junction bases unmatched: 10. The CDR3 is 14 amino acids. The CDR3 DNA sequence: TGTGCCAGCAGACCCCCGGGACAGGGTCAAGAGCAGTACTTC. Its translation: CASRPPGQGQEQYF.

The chain is built from TRBV5-1 and TRBJ2-2; 10 bases map to TRBD1. The CDR3 extends over 19 amino acids. Germline assignment: CDR1 SGHRS and CDR2 YFSETQ. The V segment lost 1 base and the J segment 6 bases; nucleotides outside the gene matches: 15. The CDR3 region has the DNA TGCGCCAGCAGCTTGAAATTTGGGACAGGGGATCTACCGCCCGGGGAGCTGTTTTTT. It codes for CASSLKFGTGDLPPGELFF.

The V call is TRBV7-9, the J call TRBJ1-6, with D perhaps matching TRBD1 (5 bases). Per the germline V gene, CDR1 is SEHNR and CDR2 is FQNEAQ (reference sequence). V lost 6 bases to trimming and J lost 5 bases, with 14 bases between them. There are 15 residues in the CDR3. The CDR3 nucleotides read TGTGCCAGCAGGACCCCCAGGGAAGATAATTCACCCCTCCACTTT. Translating it yields CASRTPREDNSPLHF. Supplemented by reference TRBV7-9 and TRBJ1-6, the full variable domain reads DTGVSQNPRHKITKRGQNVTFRCDPISEHNRLYWYRQTLGQGPEFLTYFQNEAQLEKSRLLSDRFSAERPKGSFSTLEIQRTEQGDSAMYLCASRTPREDNSPLHFGNGTRLTVT.

The CDR3 DNA reads as TGTGCCAGTAGCAAAGCTGTCTACACTGAAGCTTTCTTT. Protein: CASSKAVYTEAFF. V and J are TRBV19 and TRBJ1-1, with D uncertain. In germline, CDR1 is LNHDA, CDR2 SQIVND (reference sequence). V was clipped by 6 bases and J by 3 bases, with 11 bases between them. The length of the CDR3 is 13 residues.

The chain combines TRBV29-1 with TRBJ1-1, with D possibly being TRBD1 (5 bases). Germline CDR1 is SQVTM and CDR2 is ANQGSEA. V lost 1 base and J 4 bases, leaving 22 bases between the germline ends. The CDR3 has 17 residues. CDR3 sequence (DNA): TGCAGCGTTGAAGCCCCCGTGCAACGGGGGGGGAGCACTGAAGCTTTCTTT. Residues: CSVEAPVQRGGSTEAFF.

This chain uses TRBV5-4 with TRBJ2-2, with D hard to call. Germline-derived CDR1 and CDR2 are SGHNT and YYREEE (reference sequence). This CDR3 comprises 14 residues. Trimming shortened V by 2 bases and J by 1 base, and 6 bases separated the two germline ends. CDR3 bases: TGTGCCAGCAGCTTACGACAGAACACCGGGGAGCTGTTTTTT. This encodes CASSLRQNTGELFF.

J is TRBJ1-5 and V is TRBV28; TRBD1 aligns across 10 bases. The ends lost 6 bases at V and 7 bases at J; junction bases unmatched: 6. The CDR3 is made up of 14 amino acids. Germline CDR1 reads MDHEN; CDR2 reads SYDVKM. The CDR3 region has the DNA TGTGCCAGCAGACCCGGGACAGGGGACCAGCCCCAGCATTTT. This sequence encodes CASRPGTGDQPQHF. Using reference TRBV28 and TRBJ1-5 for the parts outside the CDR3, the full variable domain is DVKVTQSSRYLVKRTGEKVFLECVQDMDHENMFWYRQDPGLGLRLIYFSYDVKMKEKGDIPEGYSVSREKKERFSLILESASTNQTSMYLCASRPGTGDQPQHFGDGTRLSIL.

This sequence joins TRBV7-8 and TRBJ2-1; TRBD2 agrees at 9 bases. The CDR3 is 14 residues long. Germline V lookup: CDR1 SGHVS, CDR2 FQNEAQ. J was trimmed by 6 bases and V by 2 bases; bases with no gene match: 2. CDR3 loop: CASSLQAGGNEQFF. CDR3 in DNA: TGTGCCAGCAGCTTACAAGCGGGAGGCAATGAGCAGTTCTTC.

This clone occurred a few times. The gene calls are TRBV6-5 and TRBJ1-2, with a possible D match to TRBD1 (6 bases). The V end lost 6 bases, the J end lost 0 bases, and 14 bases lay between the germline ends. This CDR3 contains 15 residues. CDR1 is MNHEY, CDR2 SVGAGI, per germline. This chain's CDR3 is CASRTGPVANYGYTF. CDR3 in DNA: TGTGCCAGCAGAACAGGGCCAGTGGCTAACTATGGCTACACCTTC.

The CDR3: CASRLANQPQHF. The DNA of the CDR3 is TGTGCCAGCCGACTGGCAAATCAGCCCCAGCATTTT. V is TRBV6-6 and J is TRBJ1-5; no clear D. This CDR3 contains 12 residues. Germline V gene sequence: CDR1 MNHNY, CDR2 SVGAGI (reference sequence). The V end lost 8 bases, the J end lost 4 bases, and 9 bases lay between the germline ends.

The V and J genes are TRBV18 and TRBJ2-3; 11 bases line up with TRBD2. Per germline, CDR1 KGHSH and CDR2 LQKENI. The ends lost 7 bases at V and 9 bases at J; junction bases unmatched: 18. The CDR3 spans 17 residues. The CDR3 reads CASLSKSLAGGAGTQYF. CDR3 coding DNA: TGTGCCAGCTTATCAAAGTCCCTAGCGGGAGGTGCTGGCACGCAGTATTTT.

This rearrangement joins TRBV7-6 to TRBJ2-7; 7 bases are shared with TRBD2. Trimming at V came to 5 bases and at J to 5 bases, leaving 12 bases not matched to a gene. CDR1 and CDR2 from the germline V gene are SGHVS and FNYEAQ. The CDR3 consists of 15 residues. CDR3 protein: CASSNKRERSDEQYF. CDR3 DNA: TGTGCCAGCAGCAATAAGCGGGAAAGGTCCGACGAGCAGTACTTC.

This clone has a single count. One junction end does not reproduce the germline sequence, and a read error may be involved. V usage is TRBV6-4 and J usage is TRBJ1-3; the D gene is possibly TRBD1 (5 bases). CDR3 length: 11 amino acids. Germline lookup yields CDR1 MRHNA and CDR2 SNTAGT. In nucleotides, the CDR3 is TGCCTAGACAGTCCTGGAAACACCATATATTTT. This encodes CLDSPGNTIYF.